These 9 T cell receptor beta chains share one sample of origin, sequenced in a study of cytomegalovirus exposure and HLA in healthy donors. PCR employed 60 Vbeta and 13 Jbeta primers. Libraries were prepared by immunoSEQ multiplex PCR; TCRdb keeps only in-frame clonotypes and omits some of them. The data hold 150,000 to 200,000 clones, with about three quarters observed a single time. Sequencing was done on a sample of PBMCs. These receptors originate from a woman aged 30 to 39 in good health and CMV-seronegative.

The chain uses TRBV6-6 and TRBJ2-7, with 7 bases identical to TRBD1. CDR1 and CDR2 from the germline V gene are MNHNY and SVGAGI (reference sequence). V was pared by 2 bases and J by 1 base, with 2 bases of the junction left unmatched. The CDR3 spans 14 residues. This chain's CDR3 is CASSYTGQSYEQYF. The CDR3 DNA sequence: TGTGCCAGCAGTTACACGGGACAGTCCTACGAGCAGTACTTC.

This rearrangement joins TRBV1 to TRBJ2-5; whether TRBD1, the table's D call, matches the DNA was not checked. TRBV1 is marked as a pseudogene. CDR3 length equals 15 residues. The CDR3 loop is CTSSQDGCSQETQYF. In DNA, the CDR3 is TGCACCAGCAGCCAAGATGGCTGCTCCCAAGAGACCCAGTACTTC.

This clone was seen more than once but under ten times. The chain has TRBV29-1 and TRBJ1-2; D possibly corresponds to TRBD1 (5 bases). The length of the CDR3 is 12 residues. Germline loops: CDR1 SQVTM, CDR2 ANQGSEA. V lost 3 bases and J 7 bases, leaving 12 bases between the germline ends. As DNA, the CDR3 is TGCAGCGTTGATGGATTGGGGCTTGGCTACACCTTC. Its translation: CSVDGLGLGYTF.

The chain uses TRBV30 and TRBJ1-5; a weak D match, TRBD1 (5 bases). Trimming cost V 0 bases and J 0 bases, with 21 bases left between them. CDR1 GTSNPN and CDR2 SVGIG come from the germline V gene (reference sequence). This CDR3 is built from 19 residues. DNA for the CDR3: TGTGCCTGGAGTGTACGGGGGTCCGCTACGCGGTATAGCAATCAGCCCCAGCATTTT. Translated: CAWSVRGSATRYSNQPQHF.

The chain is built from TRBV4-2 and TRBJ2-2; no firm D call. The CDR3 totals 15 residues. Trimming left V 1 base short and J 4 bases short, with 10 bases between. Germline loops: CDR1 LGHNA, CDR2 YNFKEQ. The CDR3 bases are TGTGCCAGCAGCCAAGTATTCCAGGTCACCGGGGAGCTGTTTTTT. As protein: CASSQVFQVTGELFF.

This clone has just one count. The chain recombines TRBV2 with TRBJ2-5, with 7 bases fitting TRBD2. The germline V gene has CDR1 SNHLY and CDR2 FYNNEI. CDR3 length: 15 amino acids. After removal of 6 bases from V and 1 base from J, the junction contained 8 bases not matched to a gene. CDR3 region: CASREWDYRQETQYF. CDR3 coding DNA: TGTGCCAGCAGGGAGTGGGACTATCGCCAAGAGACCCAGTACTTC.

The CDR3 sequence is CSARAEALHF. The CDR3 DNA sequence: TGCAGTGCTAGGGCCGAGGCCCTCCACTTT. This chain links TRBV20-1 with TRBJ1-6; D is unclear. CDR1 and CDR2 (germline): DFQATT, SNEGSKA (reference sequence). This CDR3 has 10 residues. Between the trimmed V and J ends, which lost 3 bases and 14 bases, there was a span of 8 bases.

This clone appeared a few times. The chain uses TRBV29-1 and TRBJ1-1, with D possibly TRBD1 on 5 matching bases. V lost 2 bases and J 5 bases, leaving 12 bases between the germline ends. Germline CDR1 is SQVTM and CDR2 is ANQGSEA. The CDR3 covers 13 residues. The CDR3: CSVESGAWTEAFF. As DNA, the CDR3 is TGCAGCGTTGAAAGCGGGGCGTGGACTGAAGCTTTCTTT. Full variable domain (missing parts from reference TRBV29-1 and TRBJ1-1): SAVISQKPSRDICQRGTSLTIQCQVDSQVTMMFWYRQQPGQSLTLIATANQGSEATYESGFVIDKFPISRPNLTFSTLTVSNMSPEDSSIYLCSVESGAWTEAFFGQGTRLTVV.

This clone was recorded a few times. The chain couples TRBV2 to TRBJ2-3, with 9 nucleotides matching TRBD2. This CDR3 is 15 amino acids long. Germline CDR1 SNHLY, CDR2 FYNNEI. V shed 1 base, J shed 7 bases, and the junction held 6 bases outside the gene matches. The CDR3: CASSEGSGGGNTQYF. CDR3 nucleotide sequence: TGTGCCAGCAGTGAAGGTAGCGGGGGAGGAAATACGCAGTATTTT.